The T cell receptor beta chain described here comes from a study of blood T cells in healthy people across ages. The table lists this clonotype with a few counts. A second roughly 6 to 12 cycle PCR used barcoded and J-beta primers. TCRdb re-called the 5' RACE reads with MiXCR, one entry per CDR3 protein. The data show around 870,000 distinct CDR3 sequences, around 30% seen once. The V end lost 0 bases, the J end lost 3 bases, and 21 bases lay between the germline ends. This CDR3 spans 19 amino acids. The V gene's germline CDR1 is SGDLS and CDR2 YYNGEE. The sequencing input was blood. The TCR sequence derives from a woman aged 80 or over in good health. The chain is built from TRBV9 and TRBJ2-2, with D maybe TRBD1 (6 bases). Written as DNA, the CDR3 is TGTGCCAGCAGCGTAGACGGGCAGGGGTGGCGGTTGCACACCGGGGAGCTGTTTTTT. Its translation is CASSVDGQGWRLHTGELFF.